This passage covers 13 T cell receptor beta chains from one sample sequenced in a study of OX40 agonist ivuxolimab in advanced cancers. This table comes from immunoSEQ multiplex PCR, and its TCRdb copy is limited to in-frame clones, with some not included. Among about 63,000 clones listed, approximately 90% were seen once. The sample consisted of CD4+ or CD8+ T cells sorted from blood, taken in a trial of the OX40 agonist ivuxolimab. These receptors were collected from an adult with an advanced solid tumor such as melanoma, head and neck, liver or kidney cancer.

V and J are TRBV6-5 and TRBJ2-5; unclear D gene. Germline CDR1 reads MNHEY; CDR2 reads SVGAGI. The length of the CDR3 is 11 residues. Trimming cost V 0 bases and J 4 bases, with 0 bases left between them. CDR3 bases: TGTGCCAGCAGTTACTCAGAGACCCAGTACTTC. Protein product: CASSYSETQYF.

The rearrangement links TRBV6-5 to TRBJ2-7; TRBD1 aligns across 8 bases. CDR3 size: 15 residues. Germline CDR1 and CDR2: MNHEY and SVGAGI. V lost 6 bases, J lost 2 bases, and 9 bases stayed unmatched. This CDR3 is CASRKGQGGPYEQYF. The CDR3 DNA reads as TGTGCCAGCAGAAAAGGACAGGGAGGTCCCTACGAGCAGTACTTC.

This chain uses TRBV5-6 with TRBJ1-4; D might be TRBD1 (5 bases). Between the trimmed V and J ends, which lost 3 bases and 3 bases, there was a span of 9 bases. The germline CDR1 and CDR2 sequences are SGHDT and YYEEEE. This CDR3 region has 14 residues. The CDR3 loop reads CASSSQGPNEKLFF. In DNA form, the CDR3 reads TGTGCCAGCAGCTCGCAGGGCCCTAATGAAAAACTGTTTTTT.

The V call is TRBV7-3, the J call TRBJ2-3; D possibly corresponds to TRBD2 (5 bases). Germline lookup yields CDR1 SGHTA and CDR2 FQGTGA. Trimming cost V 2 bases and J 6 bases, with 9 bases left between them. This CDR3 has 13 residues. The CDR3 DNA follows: TGTGCCAGCAGCTTATCCTCGGGGGATACGCAGTATTTT. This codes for CASSLSSGDTQYF.

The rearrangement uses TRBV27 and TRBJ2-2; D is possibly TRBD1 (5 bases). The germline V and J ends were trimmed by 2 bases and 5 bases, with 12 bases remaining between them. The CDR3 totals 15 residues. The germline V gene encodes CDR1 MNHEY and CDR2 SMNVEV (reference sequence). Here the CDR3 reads CASSLGAQITGELFF. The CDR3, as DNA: TGTGCCAGCAGTTTAGGGGCCCAGATTACCGGGGAGCTGTTTTTT.

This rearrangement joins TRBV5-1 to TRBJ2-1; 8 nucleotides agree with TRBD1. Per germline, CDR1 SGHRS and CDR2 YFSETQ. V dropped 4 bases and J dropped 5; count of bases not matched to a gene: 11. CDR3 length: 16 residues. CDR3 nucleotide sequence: TGCGCCAGCAGCCCCATTCGGACAGGGTGGGACAATGAGCAGTTCTTC. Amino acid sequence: CASSPIRTGWDNEQFF. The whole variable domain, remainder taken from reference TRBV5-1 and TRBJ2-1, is KAGVTQTPRYLIKTRGQQVTLSCSPISGHRSVSWYQQTPGQGLQFLFEYFSETQRNKGNFPGRFSGRQFSNSRSEMNVSTLELGDSALYLCASSPIRTGWDNEQFFGPGTRLTVL.

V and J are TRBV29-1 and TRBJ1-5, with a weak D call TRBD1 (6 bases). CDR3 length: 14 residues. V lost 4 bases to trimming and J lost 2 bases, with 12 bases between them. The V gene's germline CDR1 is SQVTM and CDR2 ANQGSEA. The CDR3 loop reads CSVVSGAGNQPQHF. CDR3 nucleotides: TGCAGCGTTGTTTCGGGGGCGGGCAATCAGCCCCAGCATTTT.

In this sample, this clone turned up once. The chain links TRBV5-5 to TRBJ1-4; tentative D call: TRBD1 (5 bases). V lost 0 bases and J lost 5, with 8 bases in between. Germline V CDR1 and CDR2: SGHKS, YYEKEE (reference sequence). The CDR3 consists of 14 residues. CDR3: CASSLEGLNEKLFF. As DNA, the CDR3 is TGTGCCAGCAGCTTGGAGGGACTCAATGAAAAACTGTTTTTT.

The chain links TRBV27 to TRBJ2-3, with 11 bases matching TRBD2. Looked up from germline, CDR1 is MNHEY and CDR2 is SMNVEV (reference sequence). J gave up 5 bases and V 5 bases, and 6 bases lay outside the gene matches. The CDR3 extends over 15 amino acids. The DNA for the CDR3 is TGTGCCAGCAGTCCTTTACTAGCGGGAGTAGATACGCAGTATTTT. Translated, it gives CASSPLLAGVDTQYF.

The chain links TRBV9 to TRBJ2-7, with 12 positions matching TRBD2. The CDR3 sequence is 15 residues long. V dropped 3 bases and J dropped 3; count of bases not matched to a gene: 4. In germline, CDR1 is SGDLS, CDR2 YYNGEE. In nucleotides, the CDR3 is TGTGCCAGCAGCGCCGGACTAGCGGGACACTACGAGCAGTACTTC. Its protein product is CASSAGLAGHYEQYF.

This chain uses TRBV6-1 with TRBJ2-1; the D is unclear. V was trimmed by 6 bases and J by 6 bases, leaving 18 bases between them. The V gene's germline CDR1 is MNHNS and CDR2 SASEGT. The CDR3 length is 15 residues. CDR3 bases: TGTGCCAGCAGCGCTATGATAATGGTTGGCAATGAGCAGTTCTTC. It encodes CASSAMIMVGNEQFF.

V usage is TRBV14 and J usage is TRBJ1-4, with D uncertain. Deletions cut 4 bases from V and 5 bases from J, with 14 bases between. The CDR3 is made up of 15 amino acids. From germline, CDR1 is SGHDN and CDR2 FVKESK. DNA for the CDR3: TGTGCCAGCAGCCCTCTAAGGCCGGAAAATGAAAAACTGTTTTTT. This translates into CASSPLRPENEKLFF.

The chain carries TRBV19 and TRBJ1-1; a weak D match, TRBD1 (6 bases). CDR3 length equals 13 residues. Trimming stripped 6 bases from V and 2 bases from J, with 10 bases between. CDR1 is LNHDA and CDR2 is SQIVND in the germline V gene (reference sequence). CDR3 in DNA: TGTGCCAGTAGACGGGGGCCCAACACTGAAGCTTTCTTT. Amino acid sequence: CASRRGPNTEAFF.